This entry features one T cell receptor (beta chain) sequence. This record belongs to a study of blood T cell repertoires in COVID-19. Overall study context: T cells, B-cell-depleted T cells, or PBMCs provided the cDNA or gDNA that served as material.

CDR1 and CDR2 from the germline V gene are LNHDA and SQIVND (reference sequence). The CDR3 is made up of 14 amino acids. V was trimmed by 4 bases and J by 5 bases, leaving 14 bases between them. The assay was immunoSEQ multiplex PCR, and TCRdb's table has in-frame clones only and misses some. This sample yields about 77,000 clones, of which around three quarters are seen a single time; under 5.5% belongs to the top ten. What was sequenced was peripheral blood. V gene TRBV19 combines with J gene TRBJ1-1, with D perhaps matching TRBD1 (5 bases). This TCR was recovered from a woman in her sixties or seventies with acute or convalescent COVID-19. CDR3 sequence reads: CASSNTGGGTEAFF. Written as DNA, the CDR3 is TGTGCCAGTAGTAACACCGGGGGGGGTACTGAAGCTTTCTTT.